This entry lists 30 T cell receptor beta chains sequenced from one sample in a study of T cells in tuberculosis. TCRdb keeps only in-frame clones here, not all; method: immunoSEQ multiplex PCR. The sample lists about 40,000 clones, approximately 94% occurring once. The sample taken for sequencing was PBMCs. These receptor sequences come from a donor under 30 with latent tuberculosis or without tuberculosis infection. Some clones in this sample may be carry-over from other donors' samples.

The chain couples TRBV6-5 to TRBJ1-2; 9 bases fit TRBD1. After removal of 4 bases from V and 7 bases from J, the junction contained 10 bases not matched to a gene. Germline CDR1 and CDR2: MNHEY and SVGAGI. The CDR3 has 15 residues. The CDR3 loop is CASSSTGTGSVGYTF. The CDR3 coding sequence is TGTGCCAGCAGTTCCACCGGGACAGGGAGTGTTGGCTACACCTTC.

This chain links TRBV25-1 with TRBJ1-2, with a tentative D call TRBD1 (5 bases). The germline V gene encodes CDR1 MGHDK and CDR2 SYGVNS. This CDR3 region has 9 residues. The V end lost 10 bases, the J end lost 8 bases, and 8 bases lay between the germline ends. CDR3 loop: CATGDGYTF. DNA for the CDR3: TGTGCCACGGGGGACGGCTACACCTTC.

V usage is TRBV29-1 and J usage is TRBJ2-2; TRBD1 agrees at 8 bases. This CDR3 has 13 residues. The trim removed 8 bases at V and 3 bases at J, leaving 5 bases unmatched. Germline values: CDR1 SQVTM, CDR2 ANQGSEA. The CDR3 bases are TGCAGCACCGCAGGGGGCGACACCGGGGAGCTGTTTTTT. It encodes CSTAGGDTGELFF.

This clone was found once. This chain links TRBV5-1 with TRBJ2-3; 8 bases match TRBD2. J lost 0 bases, V lost 4 bases, and 4 bases had no gene match. CDR1 is SGHRS and CDR2 is YFSETQ in the germline V gene. The CDR3 runs to 15 residues. The CDR3 sequence is CASSHTSGSTDTQYF. The CDR3, as DNA: TGCGCCAGCAGCCATACTAGCGGTAGCACAGATACGCAGTATTTT.

The J gene is TRBJ1-2, the V gene TRBV29-1; TRBD1 is a possible D gene (5 bases). V lost 2 bases and J lost 0, with 22 bases in between. Germline-derived CDR1 and CDR2 are SQVTM and ANQGSEA. CDR3 length: 18 residues. For the CDR3, the DNA is TGCAGCGTTGAATCCTATCCCAGGGAAGGACGCCCTAACTATGGCTACACCTTC. Translated, it gives CSVESYPREGRPNYGYTF.

V gene TRBV7-2 combines with J gene TRBJ1-4; D gene unclear. Trimming cost V 6 bases and J 5 bases, with 7 bases left between them. Per the germline V gene, CDR1 is SGHTA and CDR2 is FQGNSA. The CDR3 has 12 amino acids. The CDR3, as DNA: TGTGCCAGCAGTTCCCCAAATGAAAAACTGTTTTTT. Its protein product is CASSSPNEKLFF.

The sample holds one count of this clone. The gene calls are TRBV5-5 and TRBJ2-3, with 9 bases aligning to TRBD1. CDR3 length: 15 residues. Trimming at V came to 4 bases and at J to 3 bases, leaving 6 bases not matched to a gene. CDR1 and CDR2 from the germline V gene are SGHKS and YYEKEE (reference sequence). The CDR3 loop reads CASSPGTGQTDTQYF. The CDR3, as DNA: TGTGCCAGCAGCCCCGGGACAGGGCAAACAGATACGCAGTATTTT.

J is TRBJ1-1 and V is TRBV6-5, with a weak D call TRBD1 (6 bases). Between the trimmed V and J ends, which lost 2 bases and 5 bases, there was a span of 12 bases. Germline CDR1 is MNHEY and CDR2 is SVGAGI. There are 14 residues in the CDR3. The CDR3 nucleotides are TGTGCCAGCAGTTACATTCCCAGGGGAACTGAAGCTTTCTTT. This gives the protein CASSYIPRGTEAFF.

This clone was observed once. CDR3 sequence: CASRQGLNSPLHF. CDR3 bases: TGTGCCAGTAGGCAGGGGTTGAATTCACCCCTCCACTTT. V is TRBV19 and J is TRBJ1-6; tentatively, D is TRBD1 (6 bases). In germline, CDR1 is LNHDA, CDR2 SQIVND (reference sequence). There are 13 residues in the CDR3. V was cut by 6 bases and J by 7 bases, with 10 bases left in between.

This clone was detected once. The genes are TRBV19 and TRBJ1-5; no firm D call. The CDR3 is made up of 13 amino acids. The germline V gene has CDR1 LNHDA and CDR2 SQIVND (reference sequence). Trimming left V 1 base short and J 8 bases short, with 9 bases between. CDR3 in DNA: TGTGCCAGTAGTATAGGGACTTTTGAGCCCCAGCATTTT. Protein: CASSIGTFEPQHF.

The chain couples TRBV30 to TRBJ2-7; 8 nucleotides align to TRBD2. Trimming at V came to 0 bases and at J to 6 bases, leaving 16 bases not matched to a gene. Germline V lookup: CDR1 GTSNPN, CDR2 SVGIG (reference sequence). The CDR3 has 17 residues. The CDR3 bases are TGTGCCTGGAGTGTATACCACACAGCGGGGGACCCCGGCGAGCAGTACTTC. It yields the protein CAWSVYHTAGDPGEQYF. Together with reference TRBV30 and TRBJ2-7, the CDR3 gives the full variable domain: SQTIHQWPATLVQPVGSPLSLECTVEGTSNPNLYWYRQAAGRGLQLLFYSVGIGQISSEVPQNLSASRPQDRQFILSSKKLLLSDSGFYLCAWSVYHTAGDPGEQYFGPGTRLTVT.

V usage is TRBV7-2 and J usage is TRBJ1-5, with D perhaps matching TRBD1 (5 bases). The CDR3 totals 15 residues. Germline V gives CDR1 SGHTA, CDR2 FQGNSA. V lost 5 bases and J lost 3, with 14 bases in between. The CDR3 DNA reads as TGTGCCAGCAGCCCGGCAGCAGGGAACAATCAGCCCCAGCATTTT. It encodes CASSPAAGNNQPQHF.

V gene TRBV5-1 combines with J gene TRBJ1-2; 10 bases agree with TRBD1. Looked up from germline, CDR1 is SGHRS and CDR2 is YFSETQ. The CDR3 runs 15 residues. V dropped 4 bases and J dropped 6; count of bases not matched to a gene: 9. The CDR3 here is CASSDTTGGSDGYTF. DNA of the CDR3: TGCGCCAGCAGCGACACGACAGGGGGCTCCGATGGCTACACCTTC. The entire variable domain, with the rest obtained from reference TRBV5-1 and TRBJ1-2, is as follows: KAGVTQTPRYLIKTRGQQVTLSCSPISGHRSVSWYQQTPGQGLQFLFEYFSETQRNKGNFPGRFSGRQFSNSRSEMNVSTLELGDSALYLCASSDTTGGSDGYTFGSGTRLTVV.

CDR3 protein: CASTTANQPQHF. In nucleotides, the CDR3 is TGTGCCAGCACGACAGCTAATCAGCCCCAGCATTTT. This chain links TRBV2 with TRBJ1-5, with D possibly being TRBD1 (5 bases). The V end was cut by 7 bases, the J end by 4 bases, with 8 bases between. CDR1 and CDR2 from the germline V gene are SNHLY and FYNNEI. CDR3 length: 12 residues.

The chain uses TRBV10-3 and TRBJ2-3, with D possibly matching TRBD1 (6 bases). The CDR3 is 13 residues long. The V and J ends lost 3 bases and 5 bases respectively, with 9 bases between them. The germline V gene has CDR1 ENHRY and CDR2 SYGVKD. CDR3 residues: CAISEQGGDTQYF. The CDR3 DNA is TGTGCCATCAGTGAACAGGGTGGAGATACGCAGTATTTT.

The chain recombines TRBV6-5 with TRBJ1-2; D is unclear. Germline V CDR1 and CDR2: MNHEY, SVGAGI. Trimming took 0 bases from V and 2 from J, leaving 4 bases between them. The CDR3 spans 13 residues. The CDR3 reads CASSYSRNYGYTF. CDR3 nucleotide sequence: TGTGCCAGCAGTTACTCGCGGAACTATGGCTACACCTTC.

This chain links TRBV5-4 with TRBJ1-6; 9 nucleotides line up with TRBD1. The germline V gene has CDR1 SGHNT and CDR2 YYREEE (reference sequence). V trimming: 4 bases; J trimming: 7 bases; junction bases outside the gene matches: 6. This CDR3 spans 15 amino acids. The CDR3, as DNA: TGTGCCAGCAGCAACCGGGACAGGGCGAATTCACCCCTCCACTTT. Its protein product is CASSNRDRANSPLHF.

The rearrangement links TRBV5-1 to TRBJ1-3; TRBD1 aligns across 7 bases. V was clipped by 4 bases and J by 4 bases; unmatched bases: 8. Germline V gene sequence: CDR1 SGHRS, CDR2 YFSETQ. The length of the CDR3 is 15 residues. CDR3 sequence (DNA): TGCGCCAGCAGCGCGACAGGGCTTTCGGGAAACACCATATATTTT. Residues: CASSATGLSGNTIYF.

V usage is TRBV28 and J usage is TRBJ1-3; D remains ambiguous. CDR1 is MDHEN, CDR2 SYDVKM, per germline. Deletions cut 7 bases from V and 7 bases from J, with 17 bases between. The CDR3 is 14 amino acids. Here the CDR3 reads CASTGGAGRNTIYF. CDR3 DNA: TGTGCCAGCACGGGAGGTGCGGGTAGGAACACCATATATTTT.

J is TRBJ2-1 and V is TRBV7-3; TRBD2 agrees at 10 bases. The V segment lost 6 bases and the J segment 4 bases; nucleotides outside the gene matches: 6. The germline V gene has CDR1 SGHTA and CDR2 FQGTGA. This CDR3 is 15 amino acids long. CDR3 bases: TGTGCCAGCAGTAGCCTAGCGGGGGCTTACAATGAGCAGTTCTTC. This translates into CASSSLAGAYNEQFF.

This sequence joins TRBV27 and TRBJ1-2, with a possible D match to TRBD1 (6 bases). The CDR3 runs 15 residues. Germline V CDR1 and CDR2: MNHEY, SMNVEV (reference sequence). V was shortened by 6 bases and J by 6 bases, with 20 bases between the two germline ends. The CDR3 protein is CASSLGGVPLNGYTF. The CDR3 nucleotides are TGTGCCAGCAGCTTAGGGGGGGTACCGCTGAATGGCTACACCTTC.

The chain combines TRBV7-8 with TRBJ2-3; no definite D call. In germline, CDR1 is SGHVS, CDR2 FQNEAQ. This CDR3 has 15 residues. Between the trimmed V and J ends, which lost 5 bases and 0 bases, there was a span of 12 bases. The CDR3 is CASSPNRFSTDTQYF. CDR3 bases: TGTGCCAGCAGCCCCAACCGGTTTAGCACAGATACGCAGTATTTT.

The chain is built from TRBV7-2 and TRBJ2-7; a weak D match, TRBD1 (6 bases). Germline values: CDR1 SGHTA, CDR2 FQGNSA. This CDR3 spans 15 amino acids. The germline V and J ends were trimmed by 0 bases and 7 bases, with 16 bases remaining between them. The CDR3 loop is CASSLARNRAGEQYF. The CDR3 DNA is TGTGCCAGCAGCTTAGCGCGAAACAGGGCCGGGGAGCAGTACTTC.

This clone is a singleton in its sample. The chain combines TRBV4-3 with TRBJ2-4; maybe TRBD2 (6 bases). Per germline, CDR1 LGHNA and CDR2 YSLEER. The CDR3 runs 15 residues. Trimming removed 4 bases at V and 6 bases at J, with 16 bases between. The CDR3 here is CASSPFGGDGNIQYF. CDR3 nucleotides: TGCGCCAGCAGCCCTTTTGGAGGGGATGGAAACATTCAGTACTTC.

This chain uses TRBV9 with TRBJ2-3; D not resolved. The CDR3 contains 13 residues. Deletions cut 4 bases from V and 7 bases from J, with 13 bases between. Germline CDR1 and CDR2: SGDLS and YYNGEE. CDR3: CASSPPTLNTQYF. The CDR3 DNA follows: TGTGCCAGCAGCCCCCCGACTCTAAATACGCAGTATTTT.

The rearrangement joins TRBV5-1 to TRBJ2-1; D is undetermined. Trimming cost V 4 bases and J 3 bases, with 17 bases left between them. Germline CDR1 SGHRS, CDR2 YFSETQ. The CDR3 contains 16 residues. The CDR3 loop is CASSTGAPVHYNEQFF. Here the CDR3 DNA reads TGCGCCAGCAGCACTGGAGCACCCGTTCACTACAATGAGCAGTTCTTC.

This chain uses TRBV9 with TRBJ1-2; 7 bases agree with TRBD1. CDR1 and CDR2 from the germline V gene are SGDLS and YYNGEE. Trimming at V came to 3 bases and at J to 7 bases, leaving 9 bases not matched to a gene. The CDR3 totals 14 residues. DNA for the CDR3: TGTGCCAGCAGCGACCAGGGGGAGCGGGTTGGCTACACCTTC. This translates into CASSDQGERVGYTF.

The chain couples TRBV19 to TRBJ1-2; TRBD1 matches 9 bases. CDR1 and CDR2 from the germline V gene are LNHDA and SQIVND (reference sequence). The CDR3 consists of 15 residues. Trimming at V came to 5 bases and at J to 7 bases, leaving 11 bases not matched to a gene. The DNA of the CDR3 is TGTGCCAGTAGTGATACGGGACAGGGACATCCTGGCTACACCTTC. Translation: CASSDTGQGHPGYTF.

J is TRBJ1-2 and V is TRBV5-6; 7 nucleotides align to TRBD1. Germline V gene sequence: CDR1 SGHDT, CDR2 YYEEEE. There are 13 residues in the CDR3. V shed 4 bases and J 2 bases; nucleotides not matched to a gene: 2. The CDR3 protein is CASSQGQNYGYTF. CDR3 sequence (DNA): TGTGCCAGCAGCCAGGGACAGAACTATGGCTACACCTTC.

V is TRBV6-5 and J is TRBJ1-1; maybe TRBD1 (5 bases). Trimming removed 7 bases from V and 7 bases from J, with 19 bases in between. Germline V gene lookup returns CDR1 MNHEY and CDR2 SVGAGI. There are 14 residues in the CDR3. The CDR3 nucleotides are TGTGCCAGCACTTCCCAGGGCCCAGCAGGTGAAGCTTTCTTT. As protein: CASTSQGPAGEAFF.